The present T cell receptor beta chain was sequenced within a study of response to subunit inactivated influenza vaccine. Findings of the study overall: The authors suggested that few new T cells are recruited per seasonal influenza vaccination.

In this sample, this clonotype turned up a few times. The antigen is unknown. TCRdb reprocessed the RT-PCR reads with MiXCR, giving one entry per CDR3 protein. This table holds 200,000 to 300,000 distinct CDR3 sequences, 12% found once. CDR1 is MNHEY and CDR2 is SVGEGT in the germline V gene. J gave up 0 bases and V 6 bases, and 7 bases lay outside the gene matches. There are 16 residues in the CDR3. The chain joins TRBV6-2 or TRBV6-3 to TRBJ2-1, with TRBD1 matching 8 bases. The source is a man aged 45-65 years who received an inactivated influenza vaccine. The source was non-naive T cells sorted from PBMCs, collected about 14 days before vaccination. CDR3 in amino acids: CASRSDRENSYNEQFF. The CDR3 region has the DNA TGTGCCAGCAGGTCGGACAGGGAGAACTCCTACAATGAGCAGTTCTTC.